Shown below are 27 T cell receptor beta chains from a single sample sequenced in a study of blood T cell repertoires in COVID-19. TCRdb keeps only in-frame clones here, not all; method: immunoSEQ multiplex PCR. The repertoire has about 330,000 clones, over 75% of them found once; the top ten carry over 4.5%. Input material: PBMCs or T cells enriched from blood (not recorded which). The source is a man aged 25 to 40 who had recovered from COVID-19.

This sequence joins TRBV5-1 and TRBJ2-1; tentative D call: TRBD2 (5 bases). CDR3 size: 16 residues. CDR1 and CDR2 (germline): SGHRS, YFSETQ. V lost 0 bases and J 5 bases, leaving 15 bases between the germline ends. The CDR3 region has the DNA TGCGCCAGCAGCTTGGTTTTGGGCGGACTGAACAATGAGCAGTTCTTC. It encodes CASSLVLGGLNNEQFF.

The V gene is TRBV5-1, the J gene TRBJ1-1; D is uncertain. CDR3 length: 12 amino acids. Trimming left V 7 bases short and J 1 base short, with 8 bases between. Germline V gives CDR1 SGHRS, CDR2 YFSETQ. The CDR3 DNA reads TGCGCCAGCGGTAAACAGAACACTGAAGCTTTCTTT. This gives the protein CASGKQNTEAFF.

The chain has TRBV2 and TRBJ2-3; TRBD2 matches at 12 bases. The CDR3 loop spans 19 amino acids. The junction had 14 bases not matched to a gene; V was cut back by 7 bases and J by 0 bases. Germline CDR1 SNHLY, CDR2 FYNNEI. The CDR3 region has the DNA TGTGCCAGCAAAGGACTAGCGGGGAGCCTACCCACTAGCACAGATACGCAGTATTTT. Translating gives CASKGLAGSLPTSTDTQYF.

The chain employs TRBV3-1 (or the pseudogene TRBV3-2) and TRBJ2-7, with TRBD2 matching 11 bases. The CDR3 runs 14 residues. Germline CDR1 reads LGHDT; CDR2 reads YNNKEL (reference sequence). V was clipped by 5 bases and J by 4 bases; unmatched bases: 4. The DNA of the CDR3 is TGTGCCAGCAGCGCTAGCGGGGGGCTTTACGAGCAGTACTTC. Its protein is CASSASGGLYEQYF.

The genes are TRBV10-3 and TRBJ2-3, with 16 bases matching TRBD2. Per germline, CDR1 ENHRY and CDR2 SYGVKD. V lost 6 bases, J lost 5 bases, and 5 bases stayed unmatched. CDR3 length equals 16 residues. Here the CDR3 DNA reads TGTGCCATCAGCAAGGGACTAGCGGGGGGGCAAGATACGCAGTATTTT. It is translated as CAISKGLAGGQDTQYF.

J is TRBJ2-4 and V is TRBV7-9, with D maybe TRBD1 (5 bases). This CDR3 contains 17 residues. CDR1 is SEHNR and CDR2 is FQNEAQ in the germline V gene (reference sequence). V was shortened by 3 bases and J by 0 bases, with 15 bases between the two germline ends. In nucleotides, the CDR3 is TGTGCCAGCAGCTTCGGGTTTGGGGCAGCAGCCAAAAACATTCAGTACTTC. It encodes CASSFGFGAAAKNIQYF.

V usage is TRBV13 and J usage is TRBJ1-3; D unclear. V was pared by 0 bases and J by 13 bases, with 10 bases between. The CDR3 sequence is 12 residues long. The germline CDR1 and CDR2 sequences are PRHDT and FYEKMQ (reference sequence). This chain's CDR3 is CASSLGPGLIYF. Here the CDR3 DNA reads TGTGCCAGCAGCTTAGGCCCCGGTTTAATATATTTT.

Only a few counts were recorded for this clone. The chain is built from TRBV11-2 and TRBJ2-1, with D tentatively TRBD1 (7 bases). The CDR3 consists of 17 residues. CDR1 is SGHAT, CDR2 FQNNGV, per germline. Trimming left V 5 bases short and J 3 bases short, with 20 bases between. The chain's CDR3 is CASSRNAGGGSYNEQFF. The CDR3 DNA reads as TGTGCCAGCAGCCGAAACGCCGGAGGGGGCAGCTACAATGAGCAGTTCTTC.

This chain connects TRBV10-3 to TRBJ2-7; 7 bases match TRBD1. CDR3 length: 14 residues. Germline V gene lookup returns CDR1 ENHRY and CDR2 SYGVKD. Trimming took 10 bases from V and 3 from J; bases not matched to a gene: 12. CDR3 in amino acids: CATEAFRDSYEQYF. The CDR3 DNA is TGTGCCACCGAGGCCTTCCGGGACAGCTACGAGCAGTACTTC.

V gene TRBV4-2 combines with J gene TRBJ2-7; 8 positions agree with TRBD2. The germline V gene has CDR1 LGHNA and CDR2 YNFKEQ. With V trimmed by 0 bases and J by 2 bases, 3 bases remained unmatched. This CDR3 is 15 amino acids long. The CDR3 nucleotides are TGTGCCAGCAGCCAAGATCCGGGGGGGGCCTACGAGCAGTACTTC. Amino acid sequence: CASSQDPGGAYEQYF.

This clone appeared once. The rearrangement links TRBV23-1 to TRBJ2-5, with 7 bases that match TRBD1. TRBV23-1 is reported as an ORF; its role is uncertain. The CDR3 runs 17 residues. Trimming took 4 bases from V and 1 from J; bases not matched to a gene: 12. In nucleotides, the CDR3 is TGCGCCAGCAGTCGCCTTGAAATCCGGGACAGCCAAGAGACCCAGTACTTC. It encodes CASSRLEIRDSQETQYF.

The chain uses TRBV2 and TRBJ1-1; D unclear. The germline CDR1 and CDR2 sequences are SNHLY and FYNNEI. The CDR3 runs to 14 residues. Trimming pared 4 bases from V and 0 bases from J, leaving 9 bases between. The CDR3 here is CASSALSMNTEAFF. The CDR3 nucleotides read TGTGCCAGCAGTGCCCTTAGTATGAACACTGAAGCTTTCTTT.

This chain uses TRBV5-1 with TRBJ2-2; no firm D call. This CDR3 region has 12 residues. Trimming shortened V by 2 bases and J by 7 bases, and 6 bases separated the two germline ends. CDR1 and CDR2 from the germline V gene are SGHRS and YFSETQ. The CDR3 is CASSFPSGELFF. CDR3 in DNA: TGCGCCAGCAGCTTCCCGAGCGGGGAGCTGTTTTTT.

J is TRBJ1-5 and V is TRBV12-3 or TRBV12-4; D remains unclear. The length of the CDR3 is 13 residues. Trimming took off 2 bases at V and 7 bases at J, with 9 bases between the two ends. The CDR3: CASSLSGEQPQHF. The CDR3 DNA reads TGTGCCAGCAGTTTATCCGGGGAGCAGCCCCAGCATTTT.

The J gene is TRBJ2-5, the V gene TRBV12-5, with D perhaps TRBD2 (6 bases). The length of the CDR3 is 13 residues. With 1 base removed from V and 5 bases from J, the gap between germline ends came to 8 bases. Germline CDR1 LGHNT, CDR2 FRNRAP. The CDR3: CASGLGRGETQYF. In nucleotides, the CDR3 is TGTGCTAGTGGTTTGGGACGGGGGGAGACCCAGTACTTC.

V and J are TRBV4-2 and TRBJ2-5; 7 bases fit TRBD2. The CDR3 runs to 17 residues. CDR1 is LGHNA, CDR2 YNFKEQ, per germline. Trimming at V came to 0 bases and at J to 4 bases, leaving 11 bases not matched to a gene. The CDR3 bases are TGTGCCAGCAGCCAAGATCGCTCACTAGCGTCGGGAGAGACCCAGTACTTC. Translated, it gives CASSQDRSLASGETQYF.

V usage is TRBV5-1 and J usage is TRBJ2-3; 7 bases map to TRBD1. The ends lost 0 bases at V and 3 bases at J; junction bases unmatched: 4. Germline V gives CDR1 SGHRS, CDR2 YFSETQ. The CDR3 sequence is 15 residues long. The CDR3 loop is CASSLGEGATDTQYF. The CDR3 DNA is TGCGCCAGCAGCTTGGGTGAGGGGGCGACAGATACGCAGTATTTT.

The CDR3 bases are TGTGCCAGCAGCTTCCCGGGGGAGACCTCCTACGAGCAGTACTTC. Translation gives CASSFPGETSYEQYF. The chain joins TRBV5-4 to TRBJ2-7; tentative D call: TRBD2 (6 bases). In germline, CDR1 is SGHNT, CDR2 YYREEE (reference sequence). Trimming took 2 bases from V and 0 from J, leaving 12 bases between them. The CDR3 is 15 amino acids. Full variable domain (remainder filled in from reference TRBV5-4 and TRBJ2-7): ETGVTQSPTHLIKTRGQQVTLRCSSQSGHNTVSWYQQALGQGPQFIFQYYREEENGRGNFPPRFSGLQFPNYSSELNVNALELDDSALYLCASSFPGETSYEQYFGPGTRLTVT.

This clone was picked up one time. This chain connects TRBV4-1 to TRBJ1-5; perhaps TRBD1 as D (5 bases). The CDR3 has 15 residues. Germline V gene lookup returns CDR1 MGHRA and CDR2 YSYEKL. Trimming removed 4 bases from V and 5 bases from J, with 15 bases in between. CDR3 nucleotide sequence: TGCGCCAGCAGCCCCGGGCCGGTAGGGGATCAGCCCCAGCATTTT. Protein: CASSPGPVGDQPQHF.

The J gene is TRBJ1-5, the V gene TRBV9, with D perhaps matching TRBD1 (5 bases). Trimming took 4 bases from V and 0 from J, leaving 11 bases between them. The germline V gene encodes CDR1 SGDLS and CDR2 YYNGEE. CDR3 length equals 15 residues. The CDR3 loop reads CASSPQGNSNQPQHF. Written as DNA, the CDR3 is TGTGCCAGCAGCCCCCAGGGTAATAGCAATCAGCCCCAGCATTTT.

The chain employs TRBV6-5 and TRBJ2-5, with D possibly being TRBD2 (6 bases). The CDR3 length is 14 residues. Trimming pared 5 bases from V and 4 bases from J, leaving 14 bases between. CDR1 is MNHEY, CDR2 SVGAGI, per germline. CDR3 protein: CASSTTTSSETQYF. The CDR3 bases are TGTGCCAGCAGTACCACGACTAGTTCAGAGACCCAGTACTTC.

This chain joins TRBV3-1 (or the pseudogene TRBV3-2) and TRBJ1-5, with TRBD1 identical over 9 bases. The V and J ends lost 1 base and 7 bases, in that order; junction bases with no gene match: 11. CDR1 and CDR2 (germline): LGHDT, YNNKEL (reference sequence). The CDR3 length is 17 residues. CDR3 loop: CASSQAGLDRGRQPQHF. The CDR3 DNA is TGTGCCAGCAGCCAAGCAGGGCTTGACAGGGGGAGACAGCCCCAGCATTTT.

This sequence joins TRBV27 and TRBJ2-1, with 7 bases aligning to TRBD2. Germline V gene sequence: CDR1 MNHEY, CDR2 SMNVEV (reference sequence). With V trimmed by 3 bases and J by 7 bases, 0 bases remained unmatched. CDR3 length: 12 residues. The CDR3 DNA is TGTGCCAGCAGTTTGGGGGGGAATGAGCAGTTCTTC. Protein product: CASSLGGNEQFF.

The chain employs TRBV28 and TRBJ2-7; TRBD1 matches at 12 bases. The V and J ends lost 8 bases and 5 bases, in that order; junction bases with no gene match: 10. Per the germline V gene, CDR1 is MDHEN and CDR2 is SYDVKM. The CDR3 covers 15 residues. The CDR3 spells CASQSRDRGLHEQYF. The CDR3 DNA sequence: TGTGCCAGCCAGTCCCGGGACAGGGGGCTCCACGAGCAGTACTTC.

J is TRBJ1-4 and V is TRBV7-9, with unresolved D. This CDR3 is 14 amino acids long. Germline lookup yields CDR1 SEHNR and CDR2 FQNEAQ (reference sequence). Between the trimmed V and J ends, which lost 5 bases and 5 bases, there was a span of 12 bases. The CDR3 is CASSPRERNEKLFF. In DNA form, the CDR3 reads TGTGCCAGCAGCCCAAGAGAGCGGAATGAAAAACTGTTTTTT.

The rearrangement uses TRBV5-6 and TRBJ2-2, with 13 bases matching TRBD2. Germline loops: CDR1 SGHDT, CDR2 YYEEEE. V was clipped by 0 bases and J by 3 bases; unmatched bases: 5. The CDR3 is made up of 18 amino acids. CDR3 protein: CASSLEGLAGRDTGELFF. CDR3 nucleotides: TGTGCCAGCAGCTTGGAGGGACTAGCGGGGCGGGACACCGGGGAGCTGTTTTTT.

This sequence joins TRBV19 and TRBJ1-1, with 9 nucleotides matching TRBD1. Germline lookup yields CDR1 LNHDA and CDR2 SQIVND (reference sequence). This CDR3 is built from 16 residues. The junction had 10 bases not matched to a gene; V was cut back by 4 bases and J by 4 bases. CDR3: CASSRRSGTGITEAFF. CDR3 coding DNA: TGTGCCAGTAGTAGACGATCCGGGACAGGGATCACTGAAGCTTTCTTT. Filled out from reference TRBV19 and TRBJ1-1, the complete variable domain reads DGGITQSPKYLFRKEGQNVTLSCEQNLNHDAMYWYRQDPGQGLRLIYYSQIVNDFQKGDIAEGYSVSREKKESFPLTVTSAQKNPTAFYLCASSRRSGTGITEAFFGQGTRLTVV.